The sequence of this T cell receptor (beta chain) was determined in a study of blood T cell repertoires in COVID-19. As for the study in general: COVID-19 samples collected from the United States, Italy and Spain covered acute and convalescent phases.

Original handling: How many nucleated cells were present was estimated from reference gene primer amplification. Libraries were prepared by immunoSEQ multiplex PCR; TCRdb keeps only in-frame clonotypes and omits some of them. For V, J and clone size, that table is used; D and trimming come from the DNA. Of around 230,000 clones detected, about 87% appear once; the ten largest clones hold about 2.3%. Participants came from about two dozen US areas, aged roughly 18 to 89 years. Participants had their cohort set by participant-reported clinical history. Germline CDR1 SGDLS, CDR2 YYNGEE. The CDR3 is 14 residues long. V gave up 2 bases and J gave up 3 bases, with 11 bases separating them.

This clonotype originated in a woman between 40 and 50 years old with acute COVID-19. The specimen was PBMCs or T cells enriched from blood (not recorded which). The chain has TRBV9 and TRBJ1-2, with TRBD1 as a possible D gene (6 bases). The CDR3: CASSVGAWDYGYTF. The CDR3 coding sequence is TGTGCCAGCAGCGTGGGGGCCTGGGACTATGGCTACACCTTC.